The TCR beta chain under discussion was sequenced for a study of blood T cell repertoires in COVID-19. Trimming took 2 bases from V and 0 from J, leaving 8 bases between them. The germline V gene has CDR1 SGHNT and CDR2 YYREEE (reference sequence). This CDR3 comprises 14 residues. This table comes from immunoSEQ multiplex PCR, and its TCRdb copy is limited to in-frame clones, with some not included. The repertoire holds fewer than 100,000 clones, with 65% to 90% as singletons. This clone was seen only a few times. Material for sequencing was peripheral blood. This receptor was obtained from a man between 50 and 59 years old with COVID-19, enrolled during active disease. The chain is built from TRBV5-4 and TRBJ1-1; D unresolved. CDR3 residues: CASSFRGLNTEAFF. DNA for the CDR3: TGTGCCAGCAGCTTTCGAGGGTTGAACACTGAAGCTTTCTTT.